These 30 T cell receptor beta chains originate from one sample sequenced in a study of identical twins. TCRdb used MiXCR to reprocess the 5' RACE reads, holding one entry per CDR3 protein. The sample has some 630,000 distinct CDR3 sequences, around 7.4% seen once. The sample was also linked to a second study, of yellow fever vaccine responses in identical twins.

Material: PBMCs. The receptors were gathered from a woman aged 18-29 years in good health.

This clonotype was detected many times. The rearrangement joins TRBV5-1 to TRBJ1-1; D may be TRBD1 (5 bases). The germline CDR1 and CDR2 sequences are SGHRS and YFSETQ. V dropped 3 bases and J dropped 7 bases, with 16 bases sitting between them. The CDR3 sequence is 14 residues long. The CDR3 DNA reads TGCGCCAGCAGCTCCTTCTCCAGGGCTGGTGAAGCTTTCTTT. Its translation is CASSSFSRAGEAFF. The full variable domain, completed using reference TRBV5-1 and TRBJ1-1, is KAGVTQTPRYLIKTRGQQVTLSCSPISGHRSVSWYQQTPGQGLQFLFEYFSETQRNKGNFPGRFSGRQFSNSRSEMNVSTLELGDSALYLCASSSFSRAGEAFFGQGTRLTVV.

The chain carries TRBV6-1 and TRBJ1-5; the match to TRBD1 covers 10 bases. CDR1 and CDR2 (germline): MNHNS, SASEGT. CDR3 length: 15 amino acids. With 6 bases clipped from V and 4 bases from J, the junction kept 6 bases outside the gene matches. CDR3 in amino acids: CASSPTGGVNQPQHF. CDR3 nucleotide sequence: TGTGCCAGCAGCCCGACAGGGGGCGTAAATCAGCCCCAGCATTTT.

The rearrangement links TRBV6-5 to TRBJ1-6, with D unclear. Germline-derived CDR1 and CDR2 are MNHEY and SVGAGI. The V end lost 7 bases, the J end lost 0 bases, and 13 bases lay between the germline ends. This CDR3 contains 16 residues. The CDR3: CASTFSVSSYNSPLHF. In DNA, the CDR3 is TGTGCCAGCACTTTCTCCGTGAGCTCCTATAATTCACCCCTCCACTTT.

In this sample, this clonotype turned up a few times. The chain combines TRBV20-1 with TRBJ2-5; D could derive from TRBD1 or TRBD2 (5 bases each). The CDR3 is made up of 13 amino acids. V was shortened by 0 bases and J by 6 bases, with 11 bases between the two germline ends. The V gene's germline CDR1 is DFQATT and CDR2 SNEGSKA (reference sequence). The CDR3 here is CSARDQRGQTQYF. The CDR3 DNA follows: TGCAGTGCTAGAGATCAGAGGGGTCAGACCCAGTACTTC.

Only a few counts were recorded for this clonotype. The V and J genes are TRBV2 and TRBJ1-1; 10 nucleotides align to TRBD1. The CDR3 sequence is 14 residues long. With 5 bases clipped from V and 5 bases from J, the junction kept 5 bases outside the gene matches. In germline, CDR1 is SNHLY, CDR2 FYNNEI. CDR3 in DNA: TGTGCCAGCAGTCTGACAGGGGGCTTAACTGAAGCTTTCTTT. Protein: CASSLTGGLTEAFF. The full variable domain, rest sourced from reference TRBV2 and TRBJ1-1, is EPEVTQTPSHQVTQMGQEVILRCVPISNHLYFYWYRQILGQKVEFLVSFYNNEISEKSEIFDDQFSVERPDGSNFTLKIRSTKLEDSAMYFCASSLTGGLTEAFFGQGTRLTVV.

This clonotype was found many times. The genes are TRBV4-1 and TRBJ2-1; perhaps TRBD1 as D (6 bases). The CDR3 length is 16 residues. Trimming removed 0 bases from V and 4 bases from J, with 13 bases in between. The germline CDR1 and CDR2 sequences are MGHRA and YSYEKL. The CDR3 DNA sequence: TGCGCCAGCAGCCAAGACACCACCACAGGGTACAATGAGCAGTTCTTC. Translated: CASSQDTTTGYNEQFF.

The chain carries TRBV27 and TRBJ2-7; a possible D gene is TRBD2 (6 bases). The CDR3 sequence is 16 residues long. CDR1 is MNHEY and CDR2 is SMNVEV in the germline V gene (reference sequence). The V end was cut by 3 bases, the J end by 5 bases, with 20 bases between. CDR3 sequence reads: CASSLSTGERSNEQYF. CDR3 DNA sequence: TGTGCCAGCAGTTTGAGTACGGGGGAGAGGTCGAACGAGCAGTACTTC.

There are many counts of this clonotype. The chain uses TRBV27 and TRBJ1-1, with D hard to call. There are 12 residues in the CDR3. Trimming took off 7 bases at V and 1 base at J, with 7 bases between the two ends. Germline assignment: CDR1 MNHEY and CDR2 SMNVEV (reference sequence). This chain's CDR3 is CASTGKNTEAFF. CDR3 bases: TGTGCCAGCACGGGTAAGAACACTGAAGCTTTCTTT.

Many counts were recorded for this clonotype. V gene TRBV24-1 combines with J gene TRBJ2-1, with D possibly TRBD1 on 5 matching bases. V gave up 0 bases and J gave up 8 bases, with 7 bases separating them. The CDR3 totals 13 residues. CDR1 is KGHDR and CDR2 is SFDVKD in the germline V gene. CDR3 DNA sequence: TGTGCCACCAGTGATTTGTTGGGGCATGAGCAGTTCTTC. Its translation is CATSDLLGHEQFF.

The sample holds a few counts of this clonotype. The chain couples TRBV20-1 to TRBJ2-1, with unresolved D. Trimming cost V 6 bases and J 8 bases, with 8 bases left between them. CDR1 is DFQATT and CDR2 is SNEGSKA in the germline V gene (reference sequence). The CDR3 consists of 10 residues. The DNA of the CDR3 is TGCAGTGCGGAGATCTATGAGCAGTTCTTC. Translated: CSAEIYEQFF.

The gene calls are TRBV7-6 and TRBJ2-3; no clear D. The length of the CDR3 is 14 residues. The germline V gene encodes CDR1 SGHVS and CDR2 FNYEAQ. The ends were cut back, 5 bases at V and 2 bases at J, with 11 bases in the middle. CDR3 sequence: CASSPTANTDTQYF. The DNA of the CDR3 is TGTGCCAGCAGCCCCACAGCTAACACAGATACGCAGTATTTT.

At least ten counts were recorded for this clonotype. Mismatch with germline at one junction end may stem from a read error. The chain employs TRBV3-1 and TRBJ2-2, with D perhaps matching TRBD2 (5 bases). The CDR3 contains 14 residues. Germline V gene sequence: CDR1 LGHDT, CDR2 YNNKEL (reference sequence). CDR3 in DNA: TGCGCCAGCAGCCAAGGACTGAACACCGGGGAGCTGTTTTTT. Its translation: CASSQGLNTGELFF. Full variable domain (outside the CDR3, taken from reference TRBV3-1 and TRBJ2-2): DTAVSQTPKYLVTQMGNDKSIKCEQNLGHDTMYWYKQDSKKFLKIMFSYNNKELIINETVPNRFSPKSPDKAHLNLHINSLELGDSAVYFCASSQGLNTGELFFGEGSRLTVL.

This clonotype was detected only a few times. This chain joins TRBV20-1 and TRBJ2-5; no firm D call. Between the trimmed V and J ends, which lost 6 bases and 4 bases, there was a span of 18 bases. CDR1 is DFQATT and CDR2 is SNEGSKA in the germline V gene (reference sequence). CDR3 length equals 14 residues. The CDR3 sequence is CSAKHAGKGETQYF. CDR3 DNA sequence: TGCAGTGCCAAGCACGCAGGAAAGGGAGAGACCCAGTACTTC.

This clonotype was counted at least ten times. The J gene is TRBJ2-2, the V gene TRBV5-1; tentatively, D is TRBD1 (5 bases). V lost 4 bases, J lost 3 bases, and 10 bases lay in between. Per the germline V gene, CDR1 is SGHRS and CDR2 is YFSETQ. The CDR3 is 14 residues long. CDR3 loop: CASSPDTYTGELFF. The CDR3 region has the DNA TGCGCCAGCAGCCCGGACACCTACACCGGGGAGCTGTTTTTT.

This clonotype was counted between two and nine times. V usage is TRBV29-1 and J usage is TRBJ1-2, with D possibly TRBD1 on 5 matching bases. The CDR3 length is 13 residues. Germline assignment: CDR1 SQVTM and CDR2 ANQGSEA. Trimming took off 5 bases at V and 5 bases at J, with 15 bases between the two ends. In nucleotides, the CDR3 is TGCAGCGTTACCCCGCCGACAGCTTATGGCTACACCTTC. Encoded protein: CSVTPPTAYGYTF.

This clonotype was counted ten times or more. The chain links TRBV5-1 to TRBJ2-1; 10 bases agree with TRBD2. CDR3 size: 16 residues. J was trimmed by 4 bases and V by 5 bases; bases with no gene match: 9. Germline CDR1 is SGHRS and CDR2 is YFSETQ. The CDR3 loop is CASSASGGSEYNEQFF. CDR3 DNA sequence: TGCGCCAGCAGTGCTAGCGGGGGCTCAGAATACAATGAGCAGTTCTTC.

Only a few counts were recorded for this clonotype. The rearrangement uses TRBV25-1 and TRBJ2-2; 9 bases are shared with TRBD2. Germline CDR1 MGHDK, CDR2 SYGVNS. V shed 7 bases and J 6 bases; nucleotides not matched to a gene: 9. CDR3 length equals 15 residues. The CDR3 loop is CASNGGLAGSGELFF. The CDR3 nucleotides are TGTGCCAGCAATGGGGGGCTAGCGGGGTCCGGGGAGCTGTTTTTT.

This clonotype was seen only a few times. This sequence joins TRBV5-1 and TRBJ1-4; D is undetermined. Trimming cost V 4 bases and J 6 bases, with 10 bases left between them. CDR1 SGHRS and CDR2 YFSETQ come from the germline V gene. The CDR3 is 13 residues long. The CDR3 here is CASSVSRDEKLFF. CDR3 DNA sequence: TGCGCCAGCAGCGTTTCACGGGATGAAAAACTGTTTTTT.

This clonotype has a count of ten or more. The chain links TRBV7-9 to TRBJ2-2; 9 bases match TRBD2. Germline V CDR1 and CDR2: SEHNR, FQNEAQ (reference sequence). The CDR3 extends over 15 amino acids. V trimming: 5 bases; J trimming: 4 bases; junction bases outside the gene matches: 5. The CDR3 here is CASSPLAGSTGELFF. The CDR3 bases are TGTGCCAGCAGCCCTCTAGCGGGGTCCACCGGGGAGCTGTTTTTT.

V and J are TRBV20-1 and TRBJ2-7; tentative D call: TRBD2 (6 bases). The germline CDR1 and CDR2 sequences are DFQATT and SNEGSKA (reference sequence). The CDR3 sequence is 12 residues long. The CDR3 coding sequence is TGCAGCGGAGAGGGGACTGCCTACGAGCAGTACTTC. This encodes CSGEGTAYEQYF.

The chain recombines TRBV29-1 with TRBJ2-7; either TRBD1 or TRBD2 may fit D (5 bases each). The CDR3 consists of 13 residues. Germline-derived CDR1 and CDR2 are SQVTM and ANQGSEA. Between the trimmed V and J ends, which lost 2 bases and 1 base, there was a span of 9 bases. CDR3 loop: CSVEFGGSYEQYF. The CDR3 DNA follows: TGCAGCGTTGAATTTGGGGGATCCTACGAGCAGTACTTC.

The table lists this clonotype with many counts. DNA for the CDR3: TGTGCCAGCAGCTTGATTCAGGGCTATGCCACTGAAGCTTTCTTT. It yields the protein CASSLIQGYATEAFF. This chain links TRBV7-9 with TRBJ1-1, with D possibly TRBD1 on 5 matching bases. V lost 3 bases to trimming and J lost 4 bases, with 15 bases between them. Germline CDR1 and CDR2: SEHNR and FQNEAQ (reference sequence). This CDR3 comprises 15 residues. The complete variable domain, with remaining parts taken from reference TRBV7-9 and TRBJ1-1, reads DTGVSQNPRHKITKRGQNVTFRCDPISEHNRLYWYRQTLGQGPEFLTYFQNEAQLEKSRLLSDRFSAERPKGSFSTLEIQRTEQGDSAMYLCASSLIQGYATEAFFGQGTRLTVV.

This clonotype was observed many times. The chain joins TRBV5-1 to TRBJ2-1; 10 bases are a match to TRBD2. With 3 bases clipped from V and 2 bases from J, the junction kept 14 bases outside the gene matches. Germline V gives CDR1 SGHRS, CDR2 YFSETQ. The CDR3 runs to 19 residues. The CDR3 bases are TGCGCCAGCAGCTACACCGGGACTAGCGCGACCCTAGCCTACAATGAGCAGTTCTTC. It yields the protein CASSYTGTSATLAYNEQFF. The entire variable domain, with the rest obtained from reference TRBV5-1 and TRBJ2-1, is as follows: KAGVTQTPRYLIKTRGQQVTLSCSPISGHRSVSWYQQTPGQGLQFLFEYFSETQRNKGNFPGRFSGRQFSNSRSEMNVSTLELGDSALYLCASSYTGTSATLAYNEQFFGPGTRLTVL.

The CDR3 DNA reads as TGTGCCATCAGTGACCCATCTCGGGCCGGGGGGACTGGCGGGGAGCTGTTTTTT. It translates to CAISDPSRAGGTGGELFF. This chain uses TRBV10-3 with TRBJ2-2; the match to TRBD2 covers 7 bases. The CDR3 has 18 residues. Germline CDR1 reads ENHRY; CDR2 reads SYGVKD. V shed 3 bases and J 7 bases; nucleotides not matched to a gene: 17.

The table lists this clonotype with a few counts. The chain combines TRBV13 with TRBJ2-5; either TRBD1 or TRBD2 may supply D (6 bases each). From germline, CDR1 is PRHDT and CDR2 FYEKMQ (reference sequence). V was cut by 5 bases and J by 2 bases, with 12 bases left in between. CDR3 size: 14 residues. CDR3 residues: CASSPPGAQETQYF. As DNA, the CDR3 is TGTGCCAGCAGCCCGCCGGGGGCACAAGAGACCCAGTACTTC. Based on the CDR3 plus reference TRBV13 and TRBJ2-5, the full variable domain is AAGVIQSPRHLIKEKRETATLKCYPIPRHDTVYWYQQGPGQDPQFLISFYEKMQSDKGSIPDRFSAQQFSDYHSELNMSSLELGDSALYFCASSPPGAQETQYFGPGTRLLVL.

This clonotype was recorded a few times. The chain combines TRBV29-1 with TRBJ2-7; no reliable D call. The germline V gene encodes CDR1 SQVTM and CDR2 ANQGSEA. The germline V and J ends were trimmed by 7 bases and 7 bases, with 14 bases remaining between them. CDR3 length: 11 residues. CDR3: CSAYTPGEQYV. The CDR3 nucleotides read TGCAGCGCCTACACCCCTGGGGAGCAGTACGTC.

CDR3 region: CASSFRTSGSVKDTQYF. In DNA, the CDR3 is TGTGCCAGCAGTTTTCGGACTAGCGGGAGTGTAAAAGATACGCAGTATTTT. The chain carries TRBV12-3 or TRBV12-4 and TRBJ2-3; 13 positions match TRBD2. The CDR3 covers 17 residues. V shed 3 bases, J shed 5 bases, and the junction held 8 bases outside the gene matches.

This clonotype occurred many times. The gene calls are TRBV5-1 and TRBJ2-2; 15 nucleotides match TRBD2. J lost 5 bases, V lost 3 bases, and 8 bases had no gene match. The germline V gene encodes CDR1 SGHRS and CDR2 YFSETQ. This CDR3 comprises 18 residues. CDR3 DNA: TGCGCCAGCAGCTCTGGACTAGCGGGAGGGCCTTGGACCGGGGAGCTGTTTTTT. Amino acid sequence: CASSSGLAGGPWTGELFF.

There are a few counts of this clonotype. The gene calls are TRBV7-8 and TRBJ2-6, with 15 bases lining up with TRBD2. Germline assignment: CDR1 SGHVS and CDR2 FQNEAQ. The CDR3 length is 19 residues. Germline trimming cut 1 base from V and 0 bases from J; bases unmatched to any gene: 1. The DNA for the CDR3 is TGTGCCAGCAGCTTAGGGACTAGCGGGGGGGGCTCTGGGGCCAACGTCCTGACTTTC. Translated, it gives CASSLGTSGGGSGANVLTF.

The CDR3 sequence: CSARELAGPYNEQFF. Written as DNA, the CDR3 is TGCAGTGCTAGAGAACTAGCGGGACCATACAATGAGCAGTTCTTC. The J gene is TRBJ2-1, the V gene TRBV20-1; 10 nucleotides line up with TRBD2. This CDR3 has 15 residues. CDR1 DFQATT and CDR2 SNEGSKA come from the germline V gene (reference sequence). Trimming removed 0 bases from V and 4 bases from J; junction bases left unmatched: 3.